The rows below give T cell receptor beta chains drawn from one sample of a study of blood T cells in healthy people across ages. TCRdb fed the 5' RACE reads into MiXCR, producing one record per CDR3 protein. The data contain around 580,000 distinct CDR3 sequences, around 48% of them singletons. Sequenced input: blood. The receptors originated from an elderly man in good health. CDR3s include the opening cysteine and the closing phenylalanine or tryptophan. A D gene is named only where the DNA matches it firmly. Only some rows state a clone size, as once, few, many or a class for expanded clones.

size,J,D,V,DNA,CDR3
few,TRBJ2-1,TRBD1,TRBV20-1,TGCAGTGTAACAGGGGCCCGGTACAATGAGCAGTTCTTC,CSVTGARYNEQFF
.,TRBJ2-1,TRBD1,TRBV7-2,TGTGCCAGCAGCCTCAGAGGGGGGACAGGCATCTACAATGAGCAGTTCTTC,CASSLRGGTGIYNEQFF
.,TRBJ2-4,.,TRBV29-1,TGCAGCGTTGTTTCCCCCGGGGGTAGAGCCAAAAACATTCAGTACTTC,CSVVSPGGRAKNIQYF
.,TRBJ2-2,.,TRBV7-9,TGTGCCAGCAGCGAACAGGGTAACACCGGGGAGCTGTTTTTT,CASSEQGNTGELFF
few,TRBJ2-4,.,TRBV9,TGTGCCAGCAGCGTAGAGGGGGGACTAGCCAAAAACATTCAGTACTTC,CASSVEGGLAKNIQYF
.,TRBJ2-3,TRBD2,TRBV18,TGTGCCAGCTCACCTAATCTAGCGGGGGTCACAGATACGCAGTATTTT,CASSPNLAGVTDTQYF
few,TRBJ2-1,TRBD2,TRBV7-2,TGTGCCAGCAGCTTCCCGGGACTAGCGGGAGAAGGCTACAATGAGCAGTTCTTC,CASSFPGLAGEGYNEQFF
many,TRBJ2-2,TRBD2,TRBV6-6,TGTGCCAGCAGTTACTCGGGACTAGCGGGAAGGGTCGGGGAGCTGTTTTTT,CASSYSGLAGRVGELFF
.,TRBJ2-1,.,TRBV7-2,TGTGCCAGCAAATTAGCGGGACAGTACAATGAGCAGTTCTTC,CASKLAGQYNEQFF
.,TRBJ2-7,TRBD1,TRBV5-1,TGCGCCAGCAGCTCATCCGGGACAGGGCCCTACGAGCAGTACTTC,CASSSSGTGPYEQYF
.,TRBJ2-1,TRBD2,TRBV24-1,TGTGCCACCAGTGGGCTAGCGGAAAACTCCTACAATGAGCAGTTCTTC,CATSGLAENSYNEQFF
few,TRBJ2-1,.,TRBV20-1,TGCAGTGCTAGTTCGGAATACAATGAGCAGTTCTTC,CSASSEYNEQFF